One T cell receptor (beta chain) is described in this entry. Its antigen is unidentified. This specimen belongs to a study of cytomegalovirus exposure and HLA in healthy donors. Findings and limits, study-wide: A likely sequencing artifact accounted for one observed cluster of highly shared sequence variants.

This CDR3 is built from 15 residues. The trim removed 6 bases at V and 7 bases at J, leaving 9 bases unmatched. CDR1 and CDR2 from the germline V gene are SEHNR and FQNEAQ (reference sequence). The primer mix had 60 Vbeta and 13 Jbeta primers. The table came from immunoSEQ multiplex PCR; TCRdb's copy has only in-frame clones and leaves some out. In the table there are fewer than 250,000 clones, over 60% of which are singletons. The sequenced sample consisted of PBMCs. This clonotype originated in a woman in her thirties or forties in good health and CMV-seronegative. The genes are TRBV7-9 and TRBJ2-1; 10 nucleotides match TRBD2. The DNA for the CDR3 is TGTGCCAGCAGTGAGCGGGAGGGCCCTCGGAATGAGCAGTTCTTC. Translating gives CASSEREGPRNEQFF.